This entry lists 3 T cell receptor beta chains sequenced from one sample in a study of blood T cell repertoires in COVID-19. The repertoire was sequenced with immunoSEQ multiplex PCR; TCRdb's copy has only in-frame clones and lacks some. The table has about 220,000 clones, 82% seen once. Sequences were obtained from peripheral blood. The receptors stem from a woman in her 70s with acute or convalescent COVID-19.

This sequence joins TRBV20-1 and TRBJ1-2; D possibly corresponds to TRBD1 (6 bases). The CDR3 is 11 residues long. Trimming left V 8 bases short and J 4 bases short, with 11 bases between. Germline V gene sequence: CDR1 DFQATT, CDR2 SNEGSKA (reference sequence). The CDR3 region has the DNA TGCAGTTTAGGGACATCCTATGGCTACACCTTC. Translating it yields CSLGTSYGYTF.

This chain joins TRBV12-2 and TRBJ2-2; the DNA was not used to check the table's D call, TRBD2. TRBV12-2 constitutes a pseudogene. The CDR3 extends over 14 amino acids. CDR3 sequence reads: CASRLAASGGELFF. In nucleotides, the CDR3 is TGTGCAAGTCGCTTAGCGGCTTCGGGCGGGGAGCTGTTTTTT.

The gene calls are TRBV4-3 and TRBJ1-4; D is perhaps TRBD1 (5 bases). The CDR3 runs to 14 residues. V lost 5 bases to trimming and J lost 8 bases, with 15 bases between them. Germline CDR1 is LGHNA and CDR2 is YSLEER. The CDR3 loop is CASSSRVVKEKLFF. As DNA, the CDR3 is TGCGCCAGCAGCAGCAGGGTGGTAAAAGAAAAACTGTTTTTT.